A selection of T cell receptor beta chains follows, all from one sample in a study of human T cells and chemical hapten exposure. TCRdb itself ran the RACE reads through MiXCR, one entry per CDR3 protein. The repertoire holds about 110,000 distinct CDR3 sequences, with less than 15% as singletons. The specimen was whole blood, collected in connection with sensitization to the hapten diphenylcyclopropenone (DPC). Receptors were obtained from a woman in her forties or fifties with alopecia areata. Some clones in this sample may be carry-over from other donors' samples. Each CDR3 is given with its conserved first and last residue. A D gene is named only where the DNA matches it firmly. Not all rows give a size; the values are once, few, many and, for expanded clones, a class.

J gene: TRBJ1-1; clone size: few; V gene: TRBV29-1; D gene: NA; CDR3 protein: CSVARGGWGTEAFF; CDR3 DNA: TGCAGCGTAGCTCGCGGGGGGTGGGGAACTGAAGCTTTCTTT
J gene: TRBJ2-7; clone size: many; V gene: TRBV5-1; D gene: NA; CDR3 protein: CASSPAGAYEQYF; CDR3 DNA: TGCGCCAGCAGCCCTGCAGGGGCCTACGAGCAGTACTTC
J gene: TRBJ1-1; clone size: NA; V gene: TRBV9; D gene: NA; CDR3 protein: CASSVAGANTEAFF; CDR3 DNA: TGTGCCAGCAGCGTAGCTGGGGCGAACACTGAAGCTTTCTTT
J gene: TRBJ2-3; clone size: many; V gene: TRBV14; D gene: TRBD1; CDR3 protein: CASSPQFRGRADTQYF; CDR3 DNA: TGTGCCAGCAGCCCACAATTCAGGGGGCGCGCAGATACGCAGTATTTT
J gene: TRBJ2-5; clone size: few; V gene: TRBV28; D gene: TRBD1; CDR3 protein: CASSVDRGQETQYF; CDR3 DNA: TGTGCCAGCAGTGTCGACAGGGGTCAAGAGACCCAGTACTTC
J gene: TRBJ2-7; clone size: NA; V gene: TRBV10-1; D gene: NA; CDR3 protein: CASSESEPPYEQYF; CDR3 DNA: TGCGCCAGCAGTGAGTCGGAGCCCCCCTACGAGCAGTACTTC
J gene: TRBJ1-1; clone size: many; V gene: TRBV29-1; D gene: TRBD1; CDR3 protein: CSARPPGGAANTEAFF; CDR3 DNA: TGCAGCGCCCGTCCACCAGGGGGGGCGGCGAACACTGAAGCTTTCTTT
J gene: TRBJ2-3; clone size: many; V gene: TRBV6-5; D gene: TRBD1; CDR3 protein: CASSYRDRGTDTQYF; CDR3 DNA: TGTGCCAGCAGTTACAGGGACAGGGGCACAGATACGCAGTATTTT
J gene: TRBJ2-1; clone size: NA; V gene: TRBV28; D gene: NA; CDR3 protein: CATRGDYNEQFF; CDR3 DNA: TGTGCCACGCGGGGTGACTACAATGAGCAGTTCTTC
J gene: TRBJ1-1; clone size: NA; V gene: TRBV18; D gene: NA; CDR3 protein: CASSGKGLGDTEAFF; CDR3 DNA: TGTGCCAGCTCGGGAAAAGGCCTGGGGGACACTGAAGCTTTCTTT
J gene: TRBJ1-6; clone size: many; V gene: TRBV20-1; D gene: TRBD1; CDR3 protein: CSASWAGQGGSPLHF; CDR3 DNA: TGCAGTGCCTCCTGGGCGGGACAGGGCGGATCACCCCTCCACTTT
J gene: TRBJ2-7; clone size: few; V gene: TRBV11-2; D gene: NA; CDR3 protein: CASSLVPGGGQNEQYF; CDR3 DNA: TGTGCCAGCAGCTTAGTCCCCGGAGGGGGCCAAAACGAGCAGTACTTC
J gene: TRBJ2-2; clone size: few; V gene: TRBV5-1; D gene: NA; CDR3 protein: CASSLDVSNTGELFF; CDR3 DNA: TGCGCCAGCAGCTTGGACGTGTCGAACACCGGGGAGCTGTTTTTT
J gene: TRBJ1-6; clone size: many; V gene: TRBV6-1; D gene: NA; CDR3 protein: CASSEALSVSVRVDSPLHF; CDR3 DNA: TGTGCCAGCAGTGAAGCCCTAAGTGTATCGGTTAGGGTCGATTCACCCCTCCACTTT
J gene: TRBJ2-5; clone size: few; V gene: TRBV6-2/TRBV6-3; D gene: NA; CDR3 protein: CASSQRSTETQYF; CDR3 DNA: TGTGCCAGCAGTCAAAGGTCTACAGAGACCCAGTACTTC
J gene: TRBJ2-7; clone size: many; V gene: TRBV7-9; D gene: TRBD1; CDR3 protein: CASSYDRVRISF; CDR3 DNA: TGTGCCAGCAGCTATGACAGGGTACGCATCTCCTTC
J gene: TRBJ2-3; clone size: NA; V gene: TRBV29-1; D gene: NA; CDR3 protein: CSVDWADTQYF; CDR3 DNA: TGCAGCGTTGATTGGGCAGATACGCAGTATTTT
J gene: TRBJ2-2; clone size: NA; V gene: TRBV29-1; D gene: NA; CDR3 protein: CSVSILNTGELFF; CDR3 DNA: TGCAGCGTTTCGATACTTAACACCGGGGAGCTGTTTTTT
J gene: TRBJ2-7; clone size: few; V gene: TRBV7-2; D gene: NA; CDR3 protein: CASSRDYHEQYF; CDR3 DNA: TGTGCCAGCAGCAGGGATTATCACGAGCAGTACTTC
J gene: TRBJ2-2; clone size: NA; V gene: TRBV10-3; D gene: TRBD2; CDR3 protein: CAISGRGGPTGELFF; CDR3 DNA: TGTGCCATCAGCGGGCGGGGGGGCCCCACCGGGGAGCTGTTTTTT
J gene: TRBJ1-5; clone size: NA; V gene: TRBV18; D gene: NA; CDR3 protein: CASSRSGGNQPQHF; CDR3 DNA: TGTGCCAGCTCGCGTAGCGGTGGCAATCAGCCCCAGCATTTT
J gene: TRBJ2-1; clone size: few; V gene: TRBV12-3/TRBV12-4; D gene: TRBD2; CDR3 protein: CASSLRRGRNEQFF; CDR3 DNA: TGTGCCAGCAGTTTGAGGCGGGGGAGGAATGAGCAGTTCTTC
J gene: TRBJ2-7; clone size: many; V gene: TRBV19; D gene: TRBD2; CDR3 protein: CASSLTSGGPYEQYF; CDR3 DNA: TGTGCCAGTAGCCTCACTAGCGGGGGACCCTACGAGCAGTACTTC
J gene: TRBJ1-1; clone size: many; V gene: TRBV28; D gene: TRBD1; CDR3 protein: CASTATPGTGLTEAFF; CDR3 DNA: TGTGCCAGCACCGCAACGCCCGGGACAGGGTTGACTGAAGCTTTCTTT
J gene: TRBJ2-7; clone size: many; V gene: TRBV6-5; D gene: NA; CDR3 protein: CASSYSTVSSYEQYF; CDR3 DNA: TGTGCCAGCAGTTACAGTACGGTCAGCTCCTACGAGCAGTACTTC
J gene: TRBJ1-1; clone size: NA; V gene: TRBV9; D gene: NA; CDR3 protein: CASSVATGVRSTEAFF; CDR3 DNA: TGTGCCAGCAGCGTAGCTACTGGGGTTCGGAGCACTGAAGCTTTCTTT
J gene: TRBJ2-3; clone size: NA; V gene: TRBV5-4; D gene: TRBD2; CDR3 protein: CAGSLPSGGSDTQYF; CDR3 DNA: TGTGCCGGCAGCTTGCCTAGCGGGGGATCAGATACGCAGTATTTT
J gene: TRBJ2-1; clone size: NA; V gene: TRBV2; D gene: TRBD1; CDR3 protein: CASSELGQGTGEQFF; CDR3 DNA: TGTGCCAGCAGTGAGCTCGGACAGGGTACGGGTGAGCAGTTCTTC
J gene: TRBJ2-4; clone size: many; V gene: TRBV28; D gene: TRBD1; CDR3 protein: CASSLAGQGNIQYF; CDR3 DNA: TGTGCCAGCAGTTTAGCGGGACAGGGGAACATTCAGTACTTC
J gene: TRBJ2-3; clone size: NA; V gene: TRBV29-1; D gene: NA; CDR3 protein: CSVVKGRTDTQYF; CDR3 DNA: TGCAGCGTTGTGAAGGGCCGCACAGATACGCAGTATTTT
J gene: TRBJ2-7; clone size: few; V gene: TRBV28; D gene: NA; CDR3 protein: CASRGSYEQYF; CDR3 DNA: TGTGCCAGCAGGGGGTCCTACGAGCAGTACTTC
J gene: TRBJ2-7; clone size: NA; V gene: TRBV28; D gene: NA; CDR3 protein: CASSWGKTYEQYF; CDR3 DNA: TGTGCCAGCAGTTGGGGAAAAACCTACGAGCAGTACTTC
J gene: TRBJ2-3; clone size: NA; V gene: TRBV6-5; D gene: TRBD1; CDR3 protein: CASRRRQGARDTQYF; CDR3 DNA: TGTGCCAGCAGGCGGAGACAGGGGGCGCGTGATACGCAGTATTTT
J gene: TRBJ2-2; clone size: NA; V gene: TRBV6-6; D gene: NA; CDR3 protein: CASSYPGQNTGELFF; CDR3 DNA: TGTGCCAGCAGTTACCCGGGACAGAACACCGGGGAGCTGTTTTTT
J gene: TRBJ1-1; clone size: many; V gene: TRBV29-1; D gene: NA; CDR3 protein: CSVPGAQWGTEAFF; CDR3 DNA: TGCAGCGTTCCAGGTGCCCAATGGGGCACTGAAGCTTTCTTT
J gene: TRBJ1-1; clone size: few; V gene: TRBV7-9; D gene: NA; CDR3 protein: CASNAGAEAFF; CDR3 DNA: TGTGCCAGCAATGCCGGCGCTGAAGCTTTCTTT
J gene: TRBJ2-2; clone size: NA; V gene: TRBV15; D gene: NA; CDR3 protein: CATSREGLDTGELFF; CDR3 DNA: TGTGCCACCAGCAGAGAGGGTTTGGACACCGGGGAGCTGTTTTTT
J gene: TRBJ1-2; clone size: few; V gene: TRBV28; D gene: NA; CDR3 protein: CASIQMNYGYTF; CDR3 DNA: TGTGCCAGCATCCAGATGAACTATGGCTACACCTTC
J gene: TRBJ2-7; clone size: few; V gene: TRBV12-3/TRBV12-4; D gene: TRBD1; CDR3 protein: CASSDRGLGEQYF; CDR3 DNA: TGTGCCAGCAGTGACAGGGGGCTAGGCGAGCAGTACTTC
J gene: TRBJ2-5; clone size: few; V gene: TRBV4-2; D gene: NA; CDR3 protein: CASSQGETPGQETQYF; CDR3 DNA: TGTGCCAGCAGCCAAGGAGAGACCCCGGGCCAAGAGACCCAGTACTTC
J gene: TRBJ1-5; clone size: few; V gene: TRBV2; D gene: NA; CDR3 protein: CASKGLSDQPQHF; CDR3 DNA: TGTGCCAGCAAAGGGCTGAGCGATCAGCCCCAGCATTTT
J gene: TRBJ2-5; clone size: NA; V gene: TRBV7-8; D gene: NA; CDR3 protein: CASSLSPRETQYF; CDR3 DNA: TGTGCCAGCAGCTTAAGTCCTCGAGAGACCCAGTACTTC
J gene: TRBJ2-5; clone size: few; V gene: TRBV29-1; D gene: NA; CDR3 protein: CSVREGRTQYF; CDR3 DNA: TGCAGCGTTCGAGAGGGCAGGACCCAGTACTTC
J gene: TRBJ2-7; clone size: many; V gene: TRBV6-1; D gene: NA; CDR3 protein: CASSDNTGSSYEQYF; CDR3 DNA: TGTGCCAGCAGTGACAATACAGGCTCGTCCTACGAGCAGTACTTC
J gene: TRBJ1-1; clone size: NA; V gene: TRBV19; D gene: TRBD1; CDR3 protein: CASKNRGNTEAFF; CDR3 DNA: TGTGCCAGTAAGAACAGGGGGAACACTGAAGCTTTCTTT
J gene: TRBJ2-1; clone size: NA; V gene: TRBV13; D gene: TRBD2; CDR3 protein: CASSLSRLAGNEQFF; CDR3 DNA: TGTGCCAGCAGCTTATCGAGACTAGCGGGCAATGAGCAGTTCTTC
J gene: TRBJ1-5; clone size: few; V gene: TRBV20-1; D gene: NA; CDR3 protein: CSARDQRSQPQHF; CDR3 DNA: TGCAGTGCTAGAGATCAAAGGAGTCAGCCCCAGCATTTT
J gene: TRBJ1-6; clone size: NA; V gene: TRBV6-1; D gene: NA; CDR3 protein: CASSELDMNRSPLHF; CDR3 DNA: TGTGCCAGCAGTGAATTGGACATGAACAGGTCACCCCTCCACTTT
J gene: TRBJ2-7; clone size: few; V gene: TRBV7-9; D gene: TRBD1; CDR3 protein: CASSGTGYTYEQYF; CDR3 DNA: TGTGCCAGCAGCGGGACAGGCTACACCTACGAGCAGTACTTC
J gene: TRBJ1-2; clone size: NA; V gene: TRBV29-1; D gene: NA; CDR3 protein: CSVGHYGYTF; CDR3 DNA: TGCAGCGTCGGGCACTATGGCTACACCTTC
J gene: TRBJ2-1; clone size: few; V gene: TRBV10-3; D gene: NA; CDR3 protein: CAISLGAGANEQFF; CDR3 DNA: TGTGCCATCAGCTTAGGGGCGGGGGCGAATGAGCAGTTCTTC
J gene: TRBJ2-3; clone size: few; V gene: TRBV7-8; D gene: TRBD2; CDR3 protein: CASSSQRRGLAGGEGTDTQYF; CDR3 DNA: TGTGCCAGCAGCTCGCAGCGGAGGGGGCTAGCGGGAGGTGAGGGCACAGATACGCAGTATTTT
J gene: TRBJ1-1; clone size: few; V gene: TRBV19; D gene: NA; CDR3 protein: CASRGRTMNTEAFF; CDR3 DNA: TGTGCCAGTCGCGGACGGACCATGAACACTGAAGCTTTCTTT
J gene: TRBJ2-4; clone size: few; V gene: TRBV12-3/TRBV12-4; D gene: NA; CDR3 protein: CASSFGAAGGLAKNIQYF; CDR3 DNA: TGTGCCAGCAGTTTTGGGGCGGCCGGAGGGTTAGCCAAAAACATTCAGTACTTC
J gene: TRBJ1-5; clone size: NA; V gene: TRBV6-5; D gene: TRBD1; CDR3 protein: CATSPRDSLVRGVEPQHF; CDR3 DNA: TGTGCCACTTCTCCTCGGGACAGCCTCGTTCGGGGTGTTGAGCCCCAGCATTTT